The 21 T cell receptor beta chains in this list originate from one sample, sequenced in a study of technical replicates of blood from a few donors. TCRdb keeps only in-frame clones here, not all; method: immunoSEQ multiplex PCR. The sample lists around 100,000 clones; approximately 94% were seen once. The sample was T cells isolated from PBMCs. The receptors were sampled from a human donor in good health.

The chain has TRBV5-1 and TRBJ2-6; TRBD2 aligns across 7 bases. V gave up 2 bases and J gave up 2 bases; unmatched junction bases: 7. The CDR3 consists of 17 residues. CDR1 is SGHRS and CDR2 is YFSETQ in the germline V gene. CDR3 sequence (DNA): TGCGCCAGCAGCTTAAGGGGCGGGAGAGCTGGGGCCAACGTCCTGACTTTC. The encoded protein is CASSLRGGRAGANVLTF. Complete variable domain (other parts from reference TRBV5-1 and TRBJ2-6): KAGVTQTPRYLIKTRGQQVTLSCSPISGHRSVSWYQQTPGQGLQFLFEYFSETQRNKGNFPGRFSGRQFSNSRSEMNVSTLELGDSALYLCASSLRGGRAGANVLTFGAGSRLTVL.

The V gene is TRBV29-1, the J gene TRBJ2-1; tentative D call: TRBD2 (6 bases). The CDR3 has 14 residues. In germline, CDR1 is SQVTM, CDR2 ANQGSEA. V was pared by 4 bases and J by 4 bases, with 14 bases between. The CDR3 sequence is CSVVLGSRYNEQFF. The CDR3 region has the DNA TGCAGCGTTGTTCTCGGGAGTCGTTACAATGAGCAGTTCTTC.

Regarding this clone: The sample has other DNA sequences that encode this CDR3 too. This chain links TRBV19 with TRBJ2-7, with D unresolved. This CDR3 region has 13 residues. Per germline, CDR1 LNHDA and CDR2 SQIVND (reference sequence). V lost 2 bases, J lost 2 bases, and 7 bases lay in between. The DNA for the CDR3 is TGTGCCAGTAGTATAACAGATACCTACGAGCAGTACTTC. This gives the protein CASSITDTYEQYF.

This clone was counted a single time. The J gene is TRBJ2-3, the V gene TRBV9, with a tentative D call TRBD2 (5 bases). The CDR3 sequence is 15 residues long. V lost 4 bases, J lost 2 bases, and 14 bases lay in between. Germline CDR1 reads SGDLS; CDR2 reads YYNGEE. CDR3 region: CASSTSEVDTDTQYF. The CDR3 DNA reads as TGTGCCAGCAGCACTTCGGAGGTAGACACAGATACGCAGTATTTT.

The chain links TRBV11-2 to TRBJ2-7; 10 bases match TRBD1. This CDR3 contains 15 residues. The germline V gene encodes CDR1 SGHAT and CDR2 FQNNGV. V was clipped by 5 bases and J by 5 bases; unmatched bases: 9. CDR3 in amino acids: CASSTKGQGLHEQYF. The CDR3 DNA follows: TGTGCCAGCAGCACAAAGGGACAGGGGCTCCACGAGCAGTACTTC. Using reference TRBV11-2 and TRBJ2-7 for the parts outside the CDR3, the full variable domain is EAGVAQSPRYKIIEKRQSVAFWCNPISGHATLYWYQQILGQGPKLLIQFQNNGVVDDSQLPKDRFSAERLKGVDSTLKIQPAKLEDSAVYLCASSTKGQGLHEQYFGPGTRLTVT.

For this clone: Compared with germline, one end of the junction differs, possibly owing to a read error. The rearrangement links TRBV2 to TRBJ1-2; D might be TRBD1 (5 bases). The CDR3 sequence is 11 residues long. CDR1 and CDR2 from the germline V gene are SNHLY and FYNNEI. This CDR3 is CASSEWDFDAF. The CDR3 DNA reads as TGTGCCAGCAGTGAATGGGACTTTGACGCCTTC.

This sequence joins TRBV2 and TRBJ2-3; weak D call: TRBD1 (6 bases). Trimming pared 8 bases from V and 0 bases from J, leaving 21 bases between. The CDR3 spans 17 residues. CDR1 and CDR2 (germline): SNHLY, FYNNEI. The CDR3 DNA reads TGTGCCAGCGGGCTATCTCGGGACAAACCTAGCACAGATACGCAGTATTTT. This gives the protein CASGLSRDKPSTDTQYF.

The rearrangement uses TRBV5-5 and TRBJ2-5; D may be TRBD2 (6 bases). Trimming took off 3 bases at V and 2 bases at J, with 14 bases between the two ends. CDR1 SGHKS and CDR2 YYEKEE come from the germline V gene (reference sequence). This CDR3 has 15 amino acids. As DNA, the CDR3 is TGTGCCAGCAGCTCAACCGGGACTTTACAAGAGACCCAGTACTTC. Residues: CASSSTGTLQETQYF.

CDR3 in amino acids: CASSLTGGLAGYNEQFF. The CDR3 region has the DNA TGTGCCAGCAGCTTGACAGGGGGACTAGCGGGATACAATGAGCAGTTCTTC. The V call is TRBV7-9, the J call TRBJ2-1, with 13 bases identical to TRBD2. The V gene end was trimmed by 3 bases and the J gene end by 4 bases; junction bases not matched to a gene: 6. The germline V gene has CDR1 SEHNR and CDR2 FQNEAQ (reference sequence). This CDR3 has 17 residues.

The chain uses TRBV7-9 and TRBJ2-7, with 12 bases that match TRBD2. V gave up 5 bases and J gave up 4 bases; unmatched junction bases: 0. The CDR3 runs 13 residues. Looked up from germline, CDR1 is SEHNR and CDR2 is FQNEAQ (reference sequence). The CDR3 is CASSTSGRYEQYF. CDR3 DNA sequence: TGTGCCAGCAGCACTAGCGGGAGGTACGAGCAGTACTTC.

This clone has only one observation. This chain connects TRBV19 to TRBJ1-1; perhaps TRBD1 as D (6 bases). The germline gives CDR1 LNHDA, CDR2 SQIVND (reference sequence). The CDR3 runs to 13 residues. With 5 bases removed from V and 1 base from J, the gap between germline ends came to 8 bases. The CDR3 loop reads CASSLQGNTEAFF. The CDR3 DNA sequence: TGTGCCAGTAGTCTACAGGGGAACACTGAAGCTTTCTTT.

The chain employs TRBV19 and TRBJ2-1; 7 bases fit TRBD2. Germline CDR1 and CDR2: LNHDA and SQIVND (reference sequence). CDR3 length: 15 residues. V lost 2 bases and J lost 4; bases outside the gene matches: 5. CDR3 DNA: TGTGCCAGTAGTATAAGCGGGGCGATATACAATGAGCAGTTCTTC. This translates into CASSISGAIYNEQFF.

The chain carries TRBV4-2 and TRBJ2-1, with 9 bases fitting TRBD2. Germline lookup yields CDR1 LGHNA and CDR2 YNFKEQ. The CDR3 loop spans 15 amino acids. With V trimmed by 0 bases and J by 6 bases, 3 bases remained unmatched. CDR3 sequence: CASSQDTREGNEQFF. In DNA form, the CDR3 reads TGTGCCAGCAGCCAAGATACGCGGGAGGGCAATGAGCAGTTCTTC.

The genes are TRBV5-4 and TRBJ2-3; D call uncertain. The CDR3 has 14 residues. V dropped 2 bases and J dropped 2 bases, with 9 bases sitting between them. CDR1 and CDR2 from the germline V gene are SGHNT and YYREEE (reference sequence). The CDR3 spells CASSFSRFTDTQYF. The CDR3 bases are TGTGCCAGCAGCTTCTCGAGGTTCACAGATACGCAGTATTTT. Filled out from reference TRBV5-4 and TRBJ2-3, the complete variable domain reads ETGVTQSPTHLIKTRGQQVTLRCSSQSGHNTVSWYQQALGQGPQFIFQYYREEENGRGNFPPRFSGLQFPNYSSELNVNALELDDSALYLCASSFSRFTDTQYFGPGTRLTVL.

The chain is built from TRBV7-2 and TRBJ2-7; TRBD2 aligns across 9 bases. Germline CDR1 is SGHTA and CDR2 is FQGNSA. The CDR3 extends over 16 amino acids. The trim removed 1 base at V and 3 bases at J, leaving 7 bases unmatched. CDR3 loop: CASSLGSGLAFYEQYF. Here the CDR3 DNA reads TGTGCCAGCAGCTTAGGCTCGGGACTAGCTTTCTACGAGCAGTACTTC.

The chain has TRBV5-6 and TRBJ2-7; tentatively, D is TRBD2 (5 bases). The V and J ends lost 3 bases and 2 bases respectively, with 12 bases between them. CDR3 length: 14 residues. Germline-derived CDR1 and CDR2 are SGHDT and YYEEEE. The CDR3 nucleotides are TGTGCCAGCAGCTCACCGGGGAGTCCCTACGAGCAGTACTTC. It translates to CASSSPGSPYEQYF.

The count of this clone is one. The gene calls are TRBV28 and TRBJ2-1; 9 bases are shared with TRBD2. CDR3 size: 19 residues. Germline assignment: CDR1 MDHEN and CDR2 SYDVKM. V lost 3 bases to trimming and J lost 0 bases; unmatched junction nucleotides: 12. CDR3 amino acids: CASSFFASGDPSSYNEQFF. CDR3 DNA sequence: TGTGCCAGCAGTTTCTTTGCTAGCGGGGACCCCAGCTCCTACAATGAGCAGTTCTTC.

CDR3 residues: CASSDFRGQETQYF. In nucleotides, the CDR3 is TGTGCCAGCAGCGATTTCCGGGGCCAAGAGACCCAGTACTTC. V is TRBV11-3 and J is TRBJ2-5; a possible D gene is TRBD2 (5 bases). Looked up from germline, CDR1 is SGHNT and CDR2 is YENEEA. V was trimmed by 5 bases and J by 1 base, leaving 11 bases between them. The CDR3 consists of 14 residues.

This clone appeared once. The chain carries TRBV4-3 and TRBJ2-7; tentatively, D is TRBD2 (6 bases). This CDR3 comprises 17 residues. Trimming cost V 0 bases and J 6 bases, with 21 bases left between them. CDR1 LGHNA and CDR2 YSLEER come from the germline V gene. The CDR3 bases are TGCGCCAGCAGCCAAGAAGGCCTAGCGCAACCTGGTGCCGAGCAGTACTTC. Its translation is CASSQEGLAQPGAEQYF.

The chain employs TRBV19 and TRBJ2-7; a weak D match, TRBD1 (6 bases). Trimming removed 3 bases from V and 3 bases from J, with 15 bases in between. CDR1 LNHDA and CDR2 SQIVND come from the germline V gene (reference sequence). This CDR3 is 15 amino acids long. The CDR3 loop is CASSIGAGAGYEQYF. In DNA form, the CDR3 reads TGTGCCAGTAGTATCGGAGCAGGGGCAGGCTACGAGCAGTACTTC.

This clone was seen a few times. J is TRBJ1-2 and V is TRBV2, with D unclear. This CDR3 comprises 11 residues. Trimming stripped 5 bases from V and 8 bases from J, with 9 bases between. The V gene's germline CDR1 is SNHLY and CDR2 FYNNEI. Here the CDR3 reads CASSRQAGYTF. The CDR3 bases are TGTGCCAGCAGTCGGCAGGCAGGCTACACCTTC.